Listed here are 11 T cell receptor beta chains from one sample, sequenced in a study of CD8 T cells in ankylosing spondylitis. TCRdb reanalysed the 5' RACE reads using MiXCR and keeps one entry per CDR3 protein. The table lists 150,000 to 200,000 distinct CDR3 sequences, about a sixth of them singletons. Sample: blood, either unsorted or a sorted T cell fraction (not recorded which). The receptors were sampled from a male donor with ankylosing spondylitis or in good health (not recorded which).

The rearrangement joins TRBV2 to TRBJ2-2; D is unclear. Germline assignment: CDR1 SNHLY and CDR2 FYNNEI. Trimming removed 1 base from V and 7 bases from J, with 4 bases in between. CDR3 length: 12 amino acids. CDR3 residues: CASSEGVGELFF. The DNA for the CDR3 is TGTGCCAGCAGTGAAGGAGTCGGGGAGCTGTTTTTT. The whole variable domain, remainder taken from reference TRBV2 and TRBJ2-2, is EPEVTQTPSHQVTQMGQEVILRCVPISNHLYFYWYRQILGQKVEFLVSFYNNEISEKSEIFDDQFSVERPDGSNFTLKIRSTKLEDSAMYFCASSEGVGELFFGEGSRLTVL.

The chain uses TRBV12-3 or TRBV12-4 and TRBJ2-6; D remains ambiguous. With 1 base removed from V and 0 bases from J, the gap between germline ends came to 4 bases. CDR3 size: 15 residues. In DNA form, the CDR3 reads TGTGCCAGCAGTTTAGGGCCCTCTGGGGCCAACGTCCTGACTTTC. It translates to CASSLGPSGANVLTF.

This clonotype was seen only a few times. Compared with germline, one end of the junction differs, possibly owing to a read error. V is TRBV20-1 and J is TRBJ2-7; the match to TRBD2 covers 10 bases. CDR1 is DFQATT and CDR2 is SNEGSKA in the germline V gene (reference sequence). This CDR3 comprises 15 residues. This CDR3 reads CTARDVTSGTYEQYF. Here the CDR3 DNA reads TGCACTGCTAGAGATGTAACTAGCGGGACCTACGAGCAGTACTTC.

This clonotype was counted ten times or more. CDR3 DNA sequence: TGCAGTGCTTACCAAGAGACCCAGTACTTC. It codes for CSAYQETQYF. The chain carries TRBV20-1 and TRBJ2-5; D remains ambiguous. Per the germline V gene, CDR1 is DFQATT and CDR2 is SNEGSKA (reference sequence). V lost 5 bases and J 0 bases, leaving 1 base between the germline ends. The CDR3 consists of 10 residues.

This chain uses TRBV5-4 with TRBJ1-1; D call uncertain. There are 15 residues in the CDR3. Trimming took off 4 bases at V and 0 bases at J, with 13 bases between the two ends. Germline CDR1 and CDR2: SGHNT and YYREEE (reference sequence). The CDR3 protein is CASSVGRTVNTEAFF. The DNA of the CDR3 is TGTGCCAGCAGCGTAGGAAGGACGGTGAACACTGAAGCTTTCTTT.

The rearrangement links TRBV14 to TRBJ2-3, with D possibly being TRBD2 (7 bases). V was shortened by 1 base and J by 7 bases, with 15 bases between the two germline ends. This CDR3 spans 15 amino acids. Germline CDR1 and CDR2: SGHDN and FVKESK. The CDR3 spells CASSQVPGGGYTQYF. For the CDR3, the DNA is TGTGCCAGCAGCCAAGTCCCGGGGGGCGGCTATACGCAGTATTTT. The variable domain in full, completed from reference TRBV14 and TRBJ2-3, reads EAGVTQFPSHSVIEKGQTVTLRCDPISGHDNLYWYRRVMGKEIKFLLHFVKESKQDESGMPNNRFLAERTGGTYSTLKVQPAELEDSGVYFCASSQVPGGGYTQYFGPGTRLTVL.

In nucleotides, the CDR3 is TGTGCCAGTAGTAGTGCCGACGAGCAGTACTTC. This encodes CASSSADEQYF. This chain joins TRBV19 and TRBJ2-7; D unresolved. Looked up from germline, CDR1 is LNHDA and CDR2 is SQIVND (reference sequence). This CDR3 comprises 11 residues. Deletions cut 4 bases from V and 5 bases from J, with 6 bases between. The full variable domain, in which reference TRBV19 and TRBJ2-7 provide the parts outside the CDR3, is DGGITQSPKYLFRKEGQNVTLSCEQNLNHDAMYWYRQDPGQGLRLIYYSQIVNDFQKGDIAEGYSVSREKKESFPLTVTSAQKNPTAFYLCASSSADEQYFGPGTRLTVT.

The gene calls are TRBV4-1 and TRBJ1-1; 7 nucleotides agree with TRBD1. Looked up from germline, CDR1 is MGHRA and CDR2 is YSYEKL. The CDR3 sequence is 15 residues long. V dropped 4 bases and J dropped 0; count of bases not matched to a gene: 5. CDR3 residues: CASSPRGPMNTEAFF. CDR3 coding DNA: TGCGCCAGCAGCCCTAGGGGGCCTATGAACACTGAAGCTTTCTTT.

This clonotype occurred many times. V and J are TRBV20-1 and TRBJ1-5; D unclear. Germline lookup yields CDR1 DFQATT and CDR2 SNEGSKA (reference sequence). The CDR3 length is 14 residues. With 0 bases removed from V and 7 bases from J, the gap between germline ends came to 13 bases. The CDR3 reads CSARDRWGRQPQHF. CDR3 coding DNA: TGCAGTGCTAGAGACAGGTGGGGAAGACAGCCCCAGCATTTT.

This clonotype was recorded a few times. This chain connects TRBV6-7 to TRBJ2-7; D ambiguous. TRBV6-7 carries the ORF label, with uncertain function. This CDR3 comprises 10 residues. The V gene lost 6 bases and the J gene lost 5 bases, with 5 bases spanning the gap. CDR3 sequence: CASSRHEQYF. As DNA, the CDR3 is TGTGCCAGCAGCCGCCACGAGCAGTACTTC.

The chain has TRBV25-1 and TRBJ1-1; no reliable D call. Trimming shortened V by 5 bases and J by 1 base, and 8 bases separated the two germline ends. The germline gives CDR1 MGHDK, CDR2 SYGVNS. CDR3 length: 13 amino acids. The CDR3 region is CASSQKGNTEAFF. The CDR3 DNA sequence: TGTGCCAGCAGTCAAAAGGGGAACACTGAAGCTTTCTTT.